These 7 T cell receptor beta chains came from one sample sequenced in a study of shared clonotypes between healthy human individuals. Some clones are missing from TCRdb's copy, which holds only in-frame ones; the method was immunoSEQ multiplex PCR. The data show around 530,000 clones, around three quarters seen once. Sequencing used PBMCs. These receptors all stem from a woman aged 35 to 49 in good health. Some clones in this sample may be carry-over from other donors' samples.

V is TRBV7-2 and J is TRBJ2-2, with D possibly called TRBD1 or TRBD2 (6 bases each). The germline V gene encodes CDR1 SGHTA and CDR2 FQGNSA. The CDR3 is 16 residues long. Trimming shortened V by 3 bases and J by 5 bases, and 16 bases separated the two germline ends. CDR3 in amino acids: CASSFHGGAGTGELFF. DNA for the CDR3: TGTGCCAGCAGCTTTCACGGGGGCGCGGGGACCGGGGAGCTGTTTTTT.

The J gene is TRBJ2-7, the V gene TRBV18, with TRBD1 matching 9 bases. The CDR3 extends over 16 amino acids. J was trimmed by 3 bases and V by 0 bases; bases with no gene match: 6. The germline V gene encodes CDR1 KGHSH and CDR2 LQKENI. The CDR3 DNA reads TGTGCCAGCTCACCACCTTCCGGGACAGGGAACTACGAGCAGTACTTC. Amino acids: CASSPPSGTGNYEQYF.

This clone showed up just a few times. The rearrangement uses TRBV5-4 and TRBJ2-2, with D unresolved. Germline lookup yields CDR1 SGHNT and CDR2 YYREEE (reference sequence). Trimming took 3 bases from V and 1 from J, leaving 4 bases between them. The CDR3 has 13 residues. The CDR3 loop reads CASSSQNTGELFF. DNA for the CDR3: TGTGCCAGCAGCTCACAGAACACCGGGGAGCTGTTTTTT.

This chain joins TRBV10-3 and TRBJ2-1, with D perhaps matching TRBD1 or TRBD2 (5 bases each). Per the germline V gene, CDR1 is ENHRY and CDR2 is SYGVKD. V lost 9 bases and J lost 9, with 18 bases in between. The CDR3 is 13 amino acids. CDR3 DNA sequence: TGTGCCATTAGCGACGTTCAGGGTTCTGAGCAGTTCTTC. This codes for CAISDVQGSEQFF.

As regards this clone: The same CDR3 also results from other DNA sequences found in this sample. The chain is built from TRBV18 and TRBJ2-3; TRBD2 matches 11 bases. The CDR3 covers 16 residues. Trimming at V came to 0 bases and at J to 1 base, leaving 0 bases not matched to a gene. Germline V gene data show CDR1 as KGHSH and CDR2 as LQKENI. The chain's CDR3 is CASSPPGLAGTDTQYF. CDR3 DNA: TGTGCCAGCTCACCACCGGGACTAGCGGGCACAGATACGCAGTATTTT.

This clone appeared a single time. V is TRBV11-2 and J is TRBJ2-7; D is unresolved. Germline CDR1 reads SGHAT; CDR2 reads FQNNGV. This CDR3 is built from 13 residues. Trimming pared 0 bases from V and 6 bases from J, leaving 9 bases between. CDR3 nucleotide sequence: TGTGCCAGCAGCTTAGAATTGCTTTTCGAGCAGTACTTC. This encodes CASSLELLFEQYF.

This clone was found a few times. The rearrangement links TRBV7-2 to TRBJ2-1, with TRBD2 matching 7 bases. Germline V gene data show CDR1 as SGHTA and CDR2 as FQGNSA. This CDR3 spans 16 amino acids. The J segment lost 1 base and the V segment lost 1 base, leaving 4 bases of the junction unmatched. CDR3 sequence: CASSLVIGRSYNEQFF. The CDR3 bases are TGTGCCAGCAGCTTAGTAATCGGGAGGTCCTACAATGAGCAGTTCTTC.